This T cell receptor (beta chain) was sequenced during a study of OX40 agonist ivuxolimab in advanced cancers. CDR3 length equals 16 residues. Germline V gene sequence: CDR1 MNHNY, CDR2 SVGAGI (reference sequence). The ends were cut back, 5 bases at V and 0 bases at J, with 14 bases in the middle. Using immunoSEQ multiplex PCR, the repertoire was profiled, and TCRdb retains in-frame clones only, with some absent. The sample holds 70,000 to 85,000 clones; around four fifths are singletons and the top ten take 5.9%. The chain carries TRBV6-6 and TRBJ2-1; TRBD1 might be the D (5 bases). Sequencing was performed on CD4+ or CD8+ T cells sorted from blood, taken in a trial of the OX40 agonist ivuxolimab. The source of this sequence is an adult with an advanced solid tumor such as melanoma, head and neck, liver or kidney cancer. The CDR3 sequence is CASSAQRQSSYNEQFF. CDR3 nucleotides: TGTGCCAGCAGTGCCCAAAGACAGAGCTCCTACAATGAGCAGTTCTTC.